This T cell receptor beta chain was observed in a study of T cells in localized non-small cell lung cancer. Sequenced by immunoSEQ multiplex PCR; TCRdb stores in-frame clones only, minus some. The sample carries about 2,600 clones, about 28% recorded once. Study-level findings and limits: Density of T cells in blood, when higher, went with longer overall survival. Sequencing covered just one tumor region, so heterogeneity cannot be ruled out. When the top 100 tumor clones were examined, a median about 60 of them also appeared in the adjacent lung, which was paired and uninvolved. Of the tissues analyzed, uninvolved adjacent lung showed maximal T cell clonality, greater than tumor.

The germline V gene encodes CDR1 KGHSH and CDR2 LQKENI. V shed 6 bases, J shed 2 bases, and the junction held 7 bases outside the gene matches. CDR3 size: 15 residues. Worth noting for this clone: Its antigen is currently unknown.

The TCR was taken from a male donor older than 55 with stage II squamous cell lung carcinoma. The rearrangement uses TRBV18 and TRBJ2-7, with 10 positions matching TRBD1. The input for sequencing was lung tumor tissue, taken before any cancer treatment. The DNA of the CDR3 is TGTGCCAGCTCTTCAGGACAGGGGGGAACCTACGAGCAGTACTTC. As protein: CASSSGQGGTYEQYF.